These 24 T cell receptor beta chains were all obtained from the same sample, sequenced in a study of blood T cell repertoires in COVID-19. Sequencing was performed with immunoSEQ multiplex PCR; in TCRdb, only in-frame clones are kept and a portion is missing. The top ten clones hold 5.2% of a sample with under 200,000 clones, 82% of them seen once. What was sequenced was PBMCs or T cells enriched from blood (not recorded which). All receptors derive from a woman in her fifties or sixties with acute COVID-19.

V gene TRBV9 combines with J gene TRBJ1-3; perhaps TRBD1 as D (6 bases). The germline gives CDR1 SGDLS, CDR2 YYNGEE. Trimming cost V 4 bases and J 0 bases, with 17 bases left between them. This CDR3 contains 17 residues. The CDR3 sequence: CASSFSQGRGSGNTIYF. The CDR3 bases are TGTGCCAGCAGCTTCTCACAGGGAAGAGGCTCTGGAAACACCATATATTTT.

The V gene is TRBV10-1, the J gene TRBJ2-1, with 13 positions matching TRBD2. CDR3 length: 13 amino acids. Germline CDR1 reads WNHNN; CDR2 reads SYGVQD (reference sequence). V lost 10 bases and J lost 9; bases outside the gene matches: 6. The CDR3 DNA is TGCGCCACCGGACTAGCGGGAGTGGGTGAGCAGTTCTTC. Encoded protein: CATGLAGVGEQFF.

The chain is built from TRBV10-3 and TRBJ1-1, with D perhaps matching TRBD1 (6 bases). Germline loops: CDR1 ENHRY, CDR2 SYGVKD. The CDR3 has 14 amino acids. V was cut by 4 bases and J by 0 bases, with 9 bases left in between. The CDR3 here is CAISVGGLNTEAFF. CDR3 DNA sequence: TGTGCCATCAGTGTTGGGGGCTTGAACACTGAAGCTTTCTTT.

The rearrangement links TRBV12-3 or TRBV12-4 to TRBJ1-1, with D unclear. V gave up 8 bases and J gave up 5 bases, with 9 bases separating them. CDR3 length: 11 amino acids. The CDR3 loop reads CASSFTTEAFF. The CDR3 nucleotides read TGTGCCAGCTCGTTTACAACTGAAGCTTTCTTT.

The gene calls are TRBV19 and TRBJ1-2; 9 bases align to TRBD1. Germline loops: CDR1 LNHDA, CDR2 SQIVND (reference sequence). This CDR3 has 13 amino acids. Trimming took 5 bases from V and 8 from J; bases not matched to a gene: 6. In nucleotides, the CDR3 is TGTGCCAGTAGTGACGACAGGGGGTACGGCTACACCTTC. Protein: CASSDDRGYGYTF.

V is TRBV5-4 and J is TRBJ1-1; 10 nucleotides align to TRBD1. Germline CDR1 is SGHNT and CDR2 is YYREEE (reference sequence). V dropped 4 bases and J dropped 3; count of bases not matched to a gene: 6. The CDR3 extends over 15 amino acids. The CDR3 protein is CASSGRQGADTEAFF. In DNA, the CDR3 is TGTGCCAGCAGCGGAAGACAGGGGGCGGACACTGAAGCTTTCTTT.

CDR3 in amino acids: CASSQGGRVPTDTQYF. The CDR3 bases are TGTGCCAGCAGCCAAGGAGGGCGTGTCCCCACAGATACGCAGTATTTT. The chain links TRBV14 to TRBJ2-3, with D possibly TRBD2 on 5 matching bases. There are 16 residues in the CDR3. Germline V gene lookup returns CDR1 SGHDN and CDR2 FVKESK. V was trimmed by 1 base and J by 2 bases, leaving 13 bases between them.

The CDR3 DNA reads as TGCAGCCACGGGGGCACTGAAGCTTTCTTT. This encodes CSHGGTEAFF. The chain combines TRBV29-1 with TRBJ1-1, with a weak D call TRBD1 (5 bases). V lost 8 bases and J lost 4, with 8 bases in between. CDR3 length: 10 amino acids. CDR1 SQVTM and CDR2 ANQGSEA come from the germline V gene.

V and J are TRBV19 and TRBJ2-1, with 12 bases fitting TRBD1. The CDR3 contains 15 residues. With 5 bases clipped from V and 6 bases from J, the junction kept 5 bases outside the gene matches. The V gene's germline CDR1 is LNHDA and CDR2 SQIVND (reference sequence). The CDR3 DNA is TGTGCCAGTAGTGACGGGGGACAGGGGGCCAATGAGCAGTTCTTC. Amino acids: CASSDGGQGANEQFF. The full variable domain, in which reference TRBV19 and TRBJ2-1 provide the parts outside the CDR3, is DGGITQSPKYLFRKEGQNVTLSCEQNLNHDAMYWYRQDPGQGLRLIYYSQIVNDFQKGDIAEGYSVSREKKESFPLTVTSAQKNPTAFYLCASSDGGQGANEQFFGPGTRLTVL.

The rearrangement uses TRBV5-8 and TRBJ1-1, with D uncertain. Germline V gives CDR1 SGHTS, CDR2 YDEGEE. This CDR3 region has 16 residues. Trimming shortened V by 0 bases and J by 3 bases, and 15 bases separated the two germline ends. The CDR3 region is CASSLGSPGFDTEAFF. The CDR3 region has the DNA TGTGCCAGCAGCTTGGGGAGTCCCGGTTTTGACACTGAAGCTTTCTTT.

As regards this clone: Germline and junction disagree at one end, which may indicate a read error. The genes are TRBV14 and TRBJ2-7; 13 bases agree with TRBD2. The CDR3 length is 16 residues. Germline CDR1 and CDR2: SGHDN and FVKESK. CDR3 sequence reads: CASSRAGVLAGGPGFF. CDR3 in DNA: TGTGCCAGCAGCCGCGCAGGGGTACTAGCGGGAGGGCCAGGATTTTTC.

This clone has more than one count but fewer than ten. The CDR3 here is CASSQGSGDRGFYEQYF. DNA for the CDR3: TGTGCCAGCAGCCAAGGGAGTGGGGACAGGGGTTTCTATGAGCAGTACTTC. J is TRBJ2-7 and V is TRBV7-8, with TRBD1 identical over 10 bases. The CDR3 contains 17 residues. V lost 5 bases and J lost 7; bases outside the gene matches: 17. Germline CDR1 is SGHVS and CDR2 is FQNEAQ. Looking up the rest from reference TRBV7-8 and TRBJ2-7 gives the full variable domain: GAGVSQSPRYKVAKRGQDVALRCDPISGHVSLFWYQQALGQGPEFLTYFQNEAQLDKSGLPSDRFFAERPEGSVSTLKIQRTQQEDSAVYLCASSQGSGDRGFYEQYFGPGTRLTVT.

This chain uses TRBV6-2 or TRBV6-3 with TRBJ1-1; D is unresolved. The CDR3 loop spans 16 amino acids. Trimming shortened V by 5 bases and J by 2 bases, and 18 bases separated the two germline ends. Germline assignment: CDR1 MNHEY and CDR2 SVGEGT. The CDR3 DNA reads as TGTGCCAGCAGTCCCGCCGGTCGGGGTCTTAACACTGAAGCTTTCTTT. Its translation: CASSPAGRGLNTEAFF.

The chain links TRBV6-2 or TRBV6-3 to TRBJ1-3, with unresolved D. This CDR3 is 17 amino acids long. V lost 2 bases and J 2 bases, leaving 16 bases between the germline ends. Germline lookup yields CDR1 MNHEY and CDR2 SVGEGT. The CDR3 sequence is CASSYMHRATPGNTIYF. CDR3 nucleotide sequence: TGTGCCAGCAGTTACATGCATAGAGCTACGCCTGGAAACACCATATATTTT.

V usage is TRBV10-2 and J usage is TRBJ2-7; 10 bases are shared with TRBD1. V lost 7 bases and J lost 2; bases outside the gene matches: 8. Germline V lookup: CDR1 WSHSY, CDR2 SAAADI. The CDR3 has 15 amino acids. The chain's CDR3 is CASKGGQGGTYEQYV. The CDR3 nucleotides are TGCGCCAGCAAAGGAGGACAGGGGGGGACCTACGAGCAGTACGTC.

The table lists this clone with a count of one. This rearrangement joins TRBV18 to TRBJ2-1; D might be TRBD2 (5 bases). CDR1 is KGHSH, CDR2 LQKENI, per germline. The V end lost 0 bases, the J end lost 10 bases, and 16 bases lay between the germline ends. CDR3 length: 15 amino acids. This CDR3 reads CASSPPVGSLAEQFF. The DNA for the CDR3 is TGTGCCAGCTCACCACCGGTCGGCAGTCTAGCAGAGCAGTTCTTC.

In nucleotides, the CDR3 is TGTGCCAGCACCGTACAGGGGACAAATTCACCCCTCCACTTT. Translating it yields CASTVQGTNSPLHF. This sequence joins TRBV2 and TRBJ1-6; 7 bases fit TRBD1. V trimming: 7 bases; J trimming: 7 bases; junction bases outside the gene matches: 7. Germline assignment: CDR1 SNHLY and CDR2 FYNNEI. The length of the CDR3 is 14 residues.

The rearrangement joins TRBV19 to TRBJ2-5; TRBD2 aligns across 7 bases. The CDR3 runs 12 residues. Germline V gene lookup returns CDR1 LNHDA and CDR2 SQIVND (reference sequence). Germline trimming cut 5 bases from V and 12 bases from J; bases unmatched to any gene: 9. CDR3: CASSPGPGGKYF. CDR3 nucleotide sequence: TGTGCCAGTAGTCCAGGGCCGGGGGGAAAGTACTTC.

V is TRBV21-1 and J is TRBJ2-5; the DNA was not compared with TRBD1, the D call given in the table. TRBV21-1 constitutes a pseudogene. The CDR3 totals 17 residues. Written as DNA, the CDR3 is TGTGCCAGCAGCAACCCTTTGAGGGGGACCCACCAAGAGACCCAGTACTTC. It codes for CASSNPLRGTHQETQYF.

This sequence joins TRBV7-2 and TRBJ1-6, with a tentative D call TRBD1 (6 bases). There are 14 residues in the CDR3. The V and J ends lost 5 bases and 7 bases respectively, with 12 bases between them. The germline gives CDR1 SGHTA, CDR2 FQGNSA. The CDR3 DNA follows: TGTGCCAGCAGCCCGACAGGAGGAAATTCACCCCTCCACTTT. Residues: CASSPTGGNSPLHF.

The chain joins TRBV19 to TRBJ1-1; no definite D call. The CDR3 is made up of 15 amino acids. Germline loops: CDR1 LNHDA, CDR2 SQIVND (reference sequence). The germline V and J ends were trimmed by 6 bases and 3 bases, with 17 bases remaining between them. The CDR3 is CASRDPGVMDTEAFF. The CDR3, as DNA: TGTGCCAGTAGGGACCCCGGGGTTATGGACACTGAAGCTTTCTTT.

V is TRBV19 and J is TRBJ2-7; perhaps TRBD1 as D (6 bases). The CDR3 contains 14 residues. Trimming removed 8 bases at V and 2 bases at J, with 16 bases between. CDR1 is LNHDA and CDR2 is SQIVND in the germline V gene (reference sequence). DNA for the CDR3: TGTGCCAGTCGTCCGGGACATATTACCTACGAGCAGTACTTC. It codes for CASRPGHITYEQYF.

This chain joins TRBV5-1 and TRBJ2-7; no definite D call. The CDR3 consists of 12 residues. Trimming shortened V by 4 bases and J by 3 bases, and 8 bases separated the two germline ends. Germline V gives CDR1 SGHRS, CDR2 YFSETQ. The CDR3, as DNA: TGCGCCAGCAGCCCCGGTTACTACGAGCAGTACTTC. Residues: CASSPGYYEQYF. Together with reference TRBV5-1 and TRBJ2-7, the CDR3 gives the full variable domain: KAGVTQTPRYLIKTRGQQVTLSCSPISGHRSVSWYQQTPGQGLQFLFEYFSETQRNKGNFPGRFSGRQFSNSRSEMNVSTLELGDSALYLCASSPGYYEQYFGPGTRLTVT.

The chain has TRBV5-4 and TRBJ2-4, with D possibly being TRBD2 (7 bases). V was shortened by 0 bases and J by 2 bases, with 9 bases between the two germline ends. The CDR3 is 15 residues long. Germline V lookup: CDR1 SGHNT, CDR2 YYREEE (reference sequence). This chain's CDR3 is CASSLVGGPKNIQYF. The CDR3 coding sequence is TGTGCCAGCAGCTTGGTCGGGGGGCCCAAAAACATTCAGTACTTC.